This is a list of T cell receptor beta chains from one sample in a study of blood T cell repertoires in COVID-19. The method was immunoSEQ multiplex PCR; TCRdb's version includes in-frame clones alone and lacks a portion of them. This table has under 300,000 clones, around 84% appearing once. Sequencing was performed on peripheral blood. These TCRs come from a man aged 35 to 55 who had recovered from COVID-19. Both conserved end residues are part of each CDR3. The order of the fields is V gene, D gene, J gene, clone size, CDR3 DNA, CDR3 protein. D genes are given only for firm matches. Not every row has a clone size; where given, it reads once, few, many or a size class.

v_call: TRBV6-5
d_call: -
j_call: TRBJ1-3
clone_size: -
cdr3_nt: TGTGCCAGCAGTTACTCGGTCACAGCCGGAAACACCATATATTTT
cdr3_aa: CASSYSVTAGNTIYF

v_call: TRBV29-1
d_call: TRBD1
j_call: TRBJ1-1
clone_size: -
cdr3_nt: TGCAGCGTCGTGCAGGGGGCTGAAGCTTTCTTT
cdr3_aa: CSVVQGAEAFF

v_call: TRBV20-1
d_call: TRBD1
j_call: TRBJ1-1
clone_size: -
cdr3_nt: TGCAGTGCTAGTTCCGGGACAGGGGCCGGAAACACTGAAGCTTTCTTT
cdr3_aa: CSASSGTGAGNTEAFF

v_call: TRBV5-1
d_call: TRBD1
j_call: TRBJ1-3
clone_size: -
cdr3_nt: TGCGCCAGCAGTTCAGGGGGCGCCGGAAACACCATATATTTT
cdr3_aa: CASSSGGAGNTIYF

v_call: TRBV28
d_call: -
j_call: TRBJ2-1
clone_size: few
cdr3_nt: TGTGCCAGCAGTTTAAGCGAGCATGAGCAGTTCTTC
cdr3_aa: CASSLSEHEQFF

v_call: TRBV7-9
d_call: TRBD1
j_call: TRBJ1-4
clone_size: -
cdr3_nt: TGTGCCAGCAGCGACAGGGGCGGGGATGAAAAACTGTTTTTT
cdr3_aa: CASSDRGGDEKLFF

v_call: TRBV6-5
d_call: TRBD1
j_call: TRBJ1-2
clone_size: -
cdr3_nt: TGTGCCAGCAGCCCCACAGGGGTTCGTGGCTACACCTTC
cdr3_aa: CASSPTGVRGYTF

v_call: TRBV2
d_call: -
j_call: TRBJ2-1
clone_size: once
cdr3_nt: TGTGCCAGCAGTGTAGACAATGAGCAGTTCTTC
cdr3_aa: CASSVDNEQFF

v_call: TRBV29-1
d_call: TRBD2
j_call: TRBJ2-5
clone_size: -
cdr3_nt: TGCAGCGTTGAAGGTGGGGGGGGAGCTCTCGAAGAGACCCAGTACTTC
cdr3_aa: CSVEGGGGALEETQYF

v_call: TRBV12-3/TRBV12-4
d_call: -
j_call: TRBJ1-2
clone_size: -
cdr3_nt: TGTGCCAGCAGTTTGGGCCCTAACTATGGCTACACCTTC
cdr3_aa: CASSLGPNYGYTF

v_call: TRBV9
d_call: TRBD2
j_call: TRBJ2-1
clone_size: -
cdr3_nt: TGTGCCAGCAGCGTAGGTGGGACTAGCGGGAGGCTAGGGAATGAGCAGTTCTTC
cdr3_aa: CASSVGGTSGRLGNEQFF

v_call: TRBV10-3
d_call: TRBD2
j_call: TRBJ2-2
clone_size: -
cdr3_nt: TGTGCCATCAGTGAGCTGGGGACTAGCGGGAGTAGCACCGGGGAGCTGTTTTTT
cdr3_aa: CAISELGTSGSSTGELFF

v_call: TRBV10-3
d_call: TRBD1
j_call: TRBJ1-2
clone_size: -
cdr3_nt: TGTGCCATCAGCGATCGACAGGGAGGCTACTATGGCTACACCTTC
cdr3_aa: CAISDRQGGYYGYTF

v_call: TRBV6-2/TRBV6-3
d_call: TRBD1
j_call: TRBJ2-7
clone_size: -
cdr3_nt: TGTGCCAGCAGTCACCCCGGGCAGGGGGCTGGCGAGCAGTACTTC
cdr3_aa: CASSHPGQGAGEQYF

v_call: TRBV7-6
d_call: -
j_call: TRBJ2-5
clone_size: -
cdr3_nt: TGTGCCAGCAGGGGGCAGGGGCGGGAGACCCAGTACTTC
cdr3_aa: CASRGQGRETQYF

v_call: TRBV6-2/TRBV6-3
d_call: TRBD1
j_call: TRBJ2-7
clone_size: -
cdr3_nt: TGTGCCAGCAGTTACCTCGCAGGGGGCAAGAACGAGCAGTACTTC
cdr3_aa: CASSYLAGGKNEQYF

v_call: TRBV29-1
d_call: TRBD2
j_call: TRBJ2-5
clone_size: -
cdr3_nt: TGCAGCGGCTCGGGGGGGGAGGAGACCCAGTACTTC
cdr3_aa: CSGSGGEETQYF

v_call: TRBV13
d_call: TRBD2
j_call: TRBJ2-3
clone_size: -
cdr3_nt: TGTGCCAGCAGCTTTCCCTTACTTAGCGGGGCCTGGGGTACGCAGTATTTT
cdr3_aa: CASSFPLLSGAWGTQYF

v_call: TRBV7-2
d_call: -
j_call: TRBJ2-5
clone_size: -
cdr3_nt: TGTGCCACCCAGGGGGGGTCTAGCGGGTACCAAGAGACCCAGTACTTC
cdr3_aa: CATQGGSSGYQETQYF

v_call: TRBV6-5
d_call: -
j_call: TRBJ1-4
clone_size: once
cdr3_nt: TGTGCCAGCACCAGGACCACAGGTTTCGGAAAACTGTTTTTT
cdr3_aa: CASTRTTGFGKLFF

v_call: TRBV21-1
d_call: -
j_call: TRBJ2-1
clone_size: -
cdr3_nt: TGTGCCAGCAGCAGGGGACACCACTCCTACAATGAGCAGTTCTTC
cdr3_aa: CASSRGHHSYNEQFF

v_call: TRBV4-1
d_call: -
j_call: TRBJ1-2
clone_size: few
cdr3_nt: TGCGCCAGCAGCCAAGTCGGCAGGGCCGACTATGGCTACACCTTC
cdr3_aa: CASSQVGRADYGYTF

v_call: TRBV29-1
d_call: TRBD1
j_call: TRBJ1-1
clone_size: -
cdr3_nt: TGCAGCGTCGAACGGGACAGACGACCGAACACTGAAGCTTTCTTT
cdr3_aa: CSVERDRRPNTEAFF

v_call: TRBV7-9
d_call: TRBD2
j_call: TRBJ2-1
clone_size: -
cdr3_nt: TGTGCCAGCAGCCCCGGGAGCGGGAGGAACAATGAGCAGTTCTTC
cdr3_aa: CASSPGSGRNNEQFF

v_call: TRBV19
d_call: TRBD2
j_call: TRBJ2-7
clone_size: -
cdr3_nt: TGTGCCAGTAGTATAAAGGGGACTAGCGGGACCTCCTACGAGCAGTACTTC
cdr3_aa: CASSIKGTSGTSYEQYF

v_call: TRBV7-9
d_call: -
j_call: TRBJ1-5
clone_size: -
cdr3_nt: TGTGCCAGCAGCACAGAGGGAGAGGCCAATCAGCCCCAGCATTTT
cdr3_aa: CASSTEGEANQPQHF

v_call: TRBV18
d_call: -
j_call: TRBJ1-2
clone_size: many
cdr3_nt: TGTGCCAGCTCACGGACAGAAATTAACTATGGCTACACCTTC
cdr3_aa: CASSRTEINYGYTF